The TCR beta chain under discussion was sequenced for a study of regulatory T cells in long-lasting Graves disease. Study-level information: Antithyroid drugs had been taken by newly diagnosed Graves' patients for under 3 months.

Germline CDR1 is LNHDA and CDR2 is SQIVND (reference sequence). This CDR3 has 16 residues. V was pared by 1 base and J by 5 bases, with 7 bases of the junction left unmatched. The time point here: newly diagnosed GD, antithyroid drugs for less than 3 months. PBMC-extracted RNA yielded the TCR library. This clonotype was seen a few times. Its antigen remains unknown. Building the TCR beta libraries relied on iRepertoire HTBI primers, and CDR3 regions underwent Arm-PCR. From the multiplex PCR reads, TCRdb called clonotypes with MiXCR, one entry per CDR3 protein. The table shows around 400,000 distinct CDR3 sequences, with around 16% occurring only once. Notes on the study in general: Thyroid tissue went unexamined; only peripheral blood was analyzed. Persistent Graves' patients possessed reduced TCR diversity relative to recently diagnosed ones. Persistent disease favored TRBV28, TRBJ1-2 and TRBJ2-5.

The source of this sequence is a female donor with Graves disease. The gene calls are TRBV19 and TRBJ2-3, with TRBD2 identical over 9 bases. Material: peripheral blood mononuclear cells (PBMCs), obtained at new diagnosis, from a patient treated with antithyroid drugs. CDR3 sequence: CASSIARSGGRDTQYF. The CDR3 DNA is TGTGCCAGTAGTATAGCCCGTAGCGGGGGAAGAGATACGCAGTATTTT.